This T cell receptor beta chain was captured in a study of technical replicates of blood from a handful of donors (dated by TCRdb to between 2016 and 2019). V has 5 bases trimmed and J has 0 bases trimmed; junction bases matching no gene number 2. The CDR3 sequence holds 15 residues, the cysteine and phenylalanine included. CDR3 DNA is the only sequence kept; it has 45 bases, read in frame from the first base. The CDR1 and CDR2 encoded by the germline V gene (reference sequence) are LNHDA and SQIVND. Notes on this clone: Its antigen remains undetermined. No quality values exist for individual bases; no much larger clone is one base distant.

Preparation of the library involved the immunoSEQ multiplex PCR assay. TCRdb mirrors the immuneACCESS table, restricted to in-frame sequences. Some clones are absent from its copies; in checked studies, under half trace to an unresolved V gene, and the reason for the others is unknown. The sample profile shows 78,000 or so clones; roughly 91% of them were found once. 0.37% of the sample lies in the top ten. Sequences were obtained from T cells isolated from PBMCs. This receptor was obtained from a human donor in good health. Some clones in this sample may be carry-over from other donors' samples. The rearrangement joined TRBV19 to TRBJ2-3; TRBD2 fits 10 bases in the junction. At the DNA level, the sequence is TGTGCCAGTAGTCGGACTAGCGGTAGCACAGATACGCAGTATTTT. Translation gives CASSRTSGSTDTQYF.